Listed below are T cell receptor beta chains from one sample, sequenced in a study of blood T cells in healthy people across ages. TCRdb independently ran MiXCR on the 5' RACE reads; one entry per CDR3 protein. The profile covers hundreds of thousands of distinct CDR3 sequences, with more than 55% appearing a single time and under 30% taken by the ten largest. The sequenced sample was blood. The receptors stem from a man aged 35 to 55 in good health. CDR3s include the opening cysteine and the closing phenylalanine or tryptophan. D genes are given only for firm matches. Clone sizes are given selectively: once, few, many, or a class where the clone is expanded.

length: 15
V: TRBV24-1
J: TRBJ2-1
size: once
D: TRBD2
DNA: TGTGCCACCAGGATGAGCGGGGGGGCGGGGAATGAGCAGTTCTTC
CDR3: CATRMSGGAGNEQFF

length: 12
V: TRBV20-1
J: TRBJ2-7
size: few
D: -
DNA: TGCAGTGGCTCGGGGGTCGGCTACGAGCAGTACTTC
CDR3: CSGSGVGYEQYF

length: 12
V: TRBV29-1
J: TRBJ2-3
size: -
D: -
DNA: TGCAGCGGACAGACTAGCACAGATACGCAGTATTTT
CDR3: CSGQTSTDTQYF

length: 15
V: TRBV6-1
J: TRBJ1-4
size: -
D: TRBD1
DNA: TGTGCCAGCAGTGTCGGGACAGGTGGAAAAGAAAAACTGTTTTTT
CDR3: CASSVGTGGKEKLFF

length: 15
V: TRBV5-4
J: TRBJ2-3
size: -
D: -
DNA: TGTGCCAGCAGCTTGGGAGAGGGAGTCACAGATACGCAGTATTTT
CDR3: CASSLGEGVTDTQYF

length: 12
V: TRBV7-2
J: TRBJ1-1
size: few
D: -
DNA: TGTGCCAGCAGCCACTCGAACACTGAAGCTTTCTTT
CDR3: CASSHSNTEAFF

length: 15
V: TRBV7-9
J: TRBJ2-1
size: -
D: -
DNA: TGTGCCAGCAACCATGGGGAGCGTGAGGCCGGAGAGCAGTTCTTC
CDR3: CASNHGEREAGEQFF

length: 12
V: TRBV12-3/TRBV12-4
J: TRBJ2-4
size: -
D: TRBD2
DNA: TGTGCCTCAGGGCGGGGGGAAAACATTCAGTACTTC
CDR3: CASGRGENIQYF

length: 12
V: TRBV20-1
J: TRBJ2-1
size: few
D: -
DNA: TGCAGTGCGCAGGGTTTCTACAATGAGCAGTTCTTC
CDR3: CSAQGFYNEQFF

length: 21
V: TRBV4-3
J: TRBJ2-3
size: -
D: TRBD2
DNA: TGCGCCAGCAGCCGAACCAAGGGGCTAGCGGGAGGTCTTGGAGAGTCAGATACGCAGTATTTT
CDR3: CASSRTKGLAGGLGESDTQYF

length: 16
V: TRBV20-1
J: TRBJ2-3
size: few
D: TRBD2
DNA: TGCAGTGTTCTTCCTAGCGGGGGACTTAGCACAGATACGCAGTATTTT
CDR3: CSVLPSGGLSTDTQYF

length: 15
V: TRBV7-6
J: TRBJ2-3
size: once
D: -
DNA: TGTGCCAGCAGCCGTCTAGGTGGTACCACAGATACGCAGTATTTT
CDR3: CASSRLGGTTDTQYF

length: 14
V: TRBV4-3
J: TRBJ2-7
size: -
D: -
DNA: TGTGCCAGCAGCCAAGATCAAGGTTCCTACGAGCAGTACTTC
CDR3: CASSQDQGSYEQYF

length: 12
V: TRBV5-4
J: TRBJ2-7
size: -
D: -
DNA: TGTGCCAGCAGCCGAGGGTACAATGAGCAGTACTTC
CDR3: CASSRGYNEQYF

length: 15
V: TRBV29-1
J: TRBJ2-3
size: -
D: TRBD1
DNA: TGCAGCGCGGGGACAGGGGTATTTCGCACAGATACGCAGTATTTT
CDR3: CSAGTGVFRTDTQYF

length: 13
V: TRBV12-3/TRBV12-4
J: TRBJ2-5
size: -
D: TRBD2
DNA: TGTGCCAGCGGCGGGAGGGCCGGGGAGACCCAGTACTTC
CDR3: CASGGRAGETQYF

length: 14
V: TRBV3-1
J: TRBJ2-7
size: few
D: -
DNA: TGTGCCAGCAGCCAAGGCGCATATACCTACGAGCAGTACTTC
CDR3: CASSQGAYTYEQYF

length: 16
V: TRBV11-1
J: TRBJ1-6
size: -
D: -
DNA: TGTGCCAGCAGCCCTTCCCAGGACAGTTATAATTCACCCCTCCACTTT
CDR3: CASSPSQDSYNSPLHF

length: 13
V: TRBV5-4
J: TRBJ2-7
size: -
D: TRBD1
DNA: TGTGCCAGCATCCCAGGGGGCTTATACGAGCAGTACTTC
CDR3: CASIPGGLYEQYF

length: 15
V: TRBV7-2
J: TRBJ2-4
size: many
D: -
DNA: TGTGCCAGCAGCTTAGCGGCCCTAGCCAAAAACATTCAGTACTTC
CDR3: CASSLAALAKNIQYF

length: 16
V: TRBV12-3/TRBV12-4
J: TRBJ1-5
size: -
D: TRBD1
DNA: TGTGCCAGCAGTCTCGGGACGGACAGGTTCAATCAGCCCCAGCATTTT
CDR3: CASSLGTDRFNQPQHF

length: 16
V: TRBV12-3/TRBV12-4
J: TRBJ2-5
size: few
D: TRBD2
DNA: TGTGCCAGCAGTCCAGGACTAGCGGGAGGTGAGGAGACCCAGTACTTC
CDR3: CASSPGLAGGEETQYF

length: 14
V: TRBV20-1
J: TRBJ2-5
size: -
D: -
DNA: TGCAGTGCTAGAGCCACGCGCGGGGAAGAGACCCAGTACTTC
CDR3: CSARATRGEETQYF

length: 14
V: TRBV29-1
J: TRBJ2-1
size: -
D: TRBD1
DNA: TGCAGCGTTATTTTGGGGACAGACGTTAATGAGCAGTTCTTC
CDR3: CSVILGTDVNEQFF

length: 14
V: TRBV9
J: TRBJ2-5
size: few
D: -
DNA: TGTGCCAGCAGCGAGGGGCATAGGAAAGAGACCCAGTACTTC
CDR3: CASSEGHRKETQYF

length: 17
V: TRBV10-3
J: TRBJ2-1
size: -
D: TRBD1
DNA: TGTGCCATCAGTGGAGGGCGGGGATTTGACAGGGGGAATGAGCAGTTCTTC
CDR3: CAISGGRGFDRGNEQFF

length: 12
V: TRBV29-1
J: TRBJ2-3
size: few
D: -
DNA: TGCAGCGCTGTGACAGCCACAGATACGCAGTATTTT
CDR3: CSAVTATDTQYF

length: 10
V: TRBV29-1
J: TRBJ1-1
size: many
D: -
DNA: TGCAGCGGTTTAGGGACTGAAGCTTTCTTT
CDR3: CSGLGTEAFF

length: 14
V: TRBV9
J: TRBJ1-4
size: -
D: -
DNA: TGTGCCAGCAGCGCATATGACAGATACGAAAAACTGTTTTTT
CDR3: CASSAYDRYEKLFF

length: 17
V: TRBV27
J: TRBJ2-6
size: few
D: -
DNA: TGTGCCAGCAAAATAGGGACTTTACCCTCTGGGGCCAACGTCCTGACTTTC
CDR3: CASKIGTLPSGANVLTF

length: 17
V: TRBV7-2
J: TRBJ2-3
size: few
D: -
DNA: TGTGCCAGCAGCTTAGATCCGCGTAGCGGTAGCACAGATACGCAGTATTTT
CDR3: CASSLDPRSGSTDTQYF

length: 17
V: TRBV20-1
J: TRBJ1-1
size: -
D: -
DNA: TGCAGTGCTAGAGAGAGTTACAGATCACTCATGAACACTGAAGCTTTCTTT
CDR3: CSARESYRSLMNTEAFF

length: 13
V: TRBV20-1
J: TRBJ2-6
size: -
D: -
DNA: TGCAGTGCCTCCCCATCCGGGGCCAACGTCCTGACTTTC
CDR3: CSASPSGANVLTF

length: 14
V: TRBV29-1
J: TRBJ2-2
size: once
D: TRBD2
DNA: TGCAGCGTTGAGCTTCTAGCGGTCACCGGGGAGCTGTTTTTT
CDR3: CSVELLAVTGELFF

length: 18
V: TRBV7-3
J: TRBJ2-3
size: -
D: TRBD2
DNA: TGTGCCAGCAGCTTAAGGGGGCCACTAGCGGAGCTCACAGATACGCAGTATTTT
CDR3: CASSLRGPLAELTDTQYF

length: 19
V: TRBV7-2
J: TRBJ2-1
size: -
D: TRBD2
DNA: TGTGCCAGCAGCTTAGTTATGCTAGCGGGAGGGCTAGCCTACAATGAGCAGTTCTTC
CDR3: CASSLVMLAGGLAYNEQFF

length: 16
V: TRBV5-1
J: TRBJ2-7
size: few
D: TRBD1
DNA: TGCGCCAGCAGCTTCAAGACAGGGGTAGAGTCCTACGAGCAGTACTTC
CDR3: CASSFKTGVESYEQYF

length: 16
V: TRBV4-3
J: TRBJ2-7
size: few
D: TRBD1
DNA: TGCGCCAGCAGCCTCACCGTCCGGACAGGGACTTACGAGCAGTACTTC
CDR3: CASSLTVRTGTYEQYF

length: 15
V: TRBV29-1
J: TRBJ2-1
size: -
D: -
DNA: TGCAGCGTTCCCCGAGGCAGGGGACTTGTCAATGAGCAGTTCTTC
CDR3: CSVPRGRGLVNEQFF

length: 18
V: TRBV27
J: TRBJ2-7
size: few
D: TRBD1
DNA: TGTGCCAGCAGGCCCTCCGGGACAGGGTTAATTCGGACCTACGAGCAGTACTTC
CDR3: CASRPSGTGLIRTYEQYF

length: 12
V: TRBV4-1
J: TRBJ2-5
size: -
D: -
DNA: TGCGCCAGCAGCCAAGATGGGTCTGATCAGTACTTC
CDR3: CASSQDGSDQYF

length: 14
V: TRBV27
J: TRBJ2-7
size: -
D: TRBD2
DNA: TGTGCCAGCACTTCCAGCGGGAGCTCCTACGAGCAGTACTTC
CDR3: CASTSSGSSYEQYF

length: 13
V: TRBV20-1
J: TRBJ2-1
size: few
D: TRBD2
DNA: TGCAGTGCTAGAGGTCTAGCGGACAATGAGCAGTTCTTC
CDR3: CSARGLADNEQFF

length: 18
V: TRBV7-3
J: TRBJ2-7
size: -
D: -
DNA: TGTGCCAGCAGCCTAATTAGAGTCGGGAGTCTAAGGACCTACGAGCAGTACTTC
CDR3: CASSLIRVGSLRTYEQYF

length: 12
V: TRBV29-1
J: TRBJ2-3
size: few
D: TRBD2
DNA: TGCAGCGTTGGGACTAGATCCGCTACGCAGTATTTT
CDR3: CSVGTRSATQYF

length: 17
V: TRBV20-1
J: TRBJ2-6
size: few
D: -
DNA: TGCAGTGCTAGAAAGCAGGGTTGGGGTTCTGGGGCCAACGTCCTGACTTTC
CDR3: CSARKQGWGSGANVLTF

length: 12
V: TRBV29-1
J: TRBJ1-1
size: few
D: -
DNA: TGCAGCGTTGGTCTCGGGGACACTGAAGCTTTCTTT
CDR3: CSVGLGDTEAFF

length: 14
V: TRBV29-1
J: TRBJ1-5
size: few
D: -
DNA: TGCAGCGTCCGGGGTTTGACAAGCAATCAGCCCCAGCATTTT
CDR3: CSVRGLTSNQPQHF

length: 13
V: TRBV7-2
J: TRBJ2-1
size: few
D: -
DNA: TGTGCCAGCTCTACTGGGGTTTGGAATGAGCAGTTCTTC
CDR3: CASSTGVWNEQFF